The clone carrying this T cell receptor beta chain was counted a single time. This sample was included in a study of blood T cell repertoires in COVID-19. Study context: The United States, Italy and Spain were the sources of the acute and convalescent COVID-19 samples. T cells, B-cell-depleted T cells, or PBMCs supplied cDNA or gDNA.

The trim removed 8 bases at V and 5 bases at J, leaving 12 bases unmatched. The CDR3 runs to 15 residues. Germline V gene sequence: CDR1 MNHEY, CDR2 SVGAGI. The repertoire was sequenced with immunoSEQ multiplex PCR; TCRdb's copy has only in-frame clones and lacks some. The sample includes over 250,000 clones, roughly 85% of them seen just once. V gene TRBV6-5 combines with J gene TRBJ2-1; 7 positions match TRBD2. Source material: peripheral blood. The clonotype originates from a woman in her 70s with acute or convalescent COVID-19. The CDR3 DNA is TGTGCCAGCGGCCCCTACAGCGGGGCCAACAATGAGCAGTTCTTC. Its translation: CASGPYSGANNEQFF.